Listed here is a single TCR beta chain. Source study methods: It was from reference gene primer amplification that nucleated cell counts were estimated. This table comes from immunoSEQ multiplex PCR, and its TCRdb copy is limited to in-frame clones, with some not included. That table furnishes V, J and clone size, whereas the DNA furnished D and trimming. The repertoire holds approximately 280,000 clones, with 89% as singletons. The source of the sample is a study of blood T cell repertoires in COVID-19. Study information: T cells, B-cell-depleted T cells, or PBMCs supplied cDNA or gDNA.

V lost 3 bases and J lost 3, with 14 bases in between. The germline gives CDR1 SGDLS, CDR2 YYNGEE. The CDR3 totals 15 residues. The sequenced sample consisted of peripheral blood. This sequence joins TRBV9 and TRBJ2-3; the D gene is possibly TRBD1 (7 bases). This TCR came from a man aged 50-59 years with acute or convalescent COVID-19. CDR3: CASSGRQGLTDTQYF. The CDR3 coding sequence is TGTGCCAGCAGCGGACGACAGGGACTGACAGATACGCAGTATTTT. The whole variable domain, remainder taken from reference TRBV9 and TRBJ2-3, is DSGVTQTPKHLITATGQRVTLRCSPRSGDLSVYWYQQSLDQGLQFLIQYYNGEERAKGNILERFSAQQFPDLHSELNLSSLELGDSALYFCASSGRQGLTDTQYFGPGTRLTVL.